The 10 T cell receptor beta chains reported below all come from one sample, sequenced in a study of OX40 agonist ivuxolimab in advanced cancers. TCRdb's copy holds only in-frame clones and misses some; the assay was immunoSEQ multiplex PCR. Of 9,500 to 14,000 clones listed, more than 80% are singletons. The sequenced sample was CD4+ or CD8+ T cells sorted from blood, obtained in a trial of the OX40 agonist ivuxolimab. These receptors were taken from an adult with an advanced solid tumor such as melanoma, head and neck, liver or kidney cancer.

This sequence joins TRBV13 and TRBJ2-3, with 7 nucleotides matching TRBD2. This CDR3 region has 16 residues. Germline V gene lookup returns CDR1 PRHDT and CDR2 FYEKMQ (reference sequence). Trimming took 4 bases from V and 4 from J; bases not matched to a gene: 11. The CDR3 loop reads CASSWSGDVLADTQYF. The CDR3, as DNA: TGTGCCAGCAGCTGGAGCGGGGACGTCTTGGCAGATACGCAGTATTTT.

The chain uses TRBV7-9 and TRBJ2-7; D ambiguous. The CDR3 totals 12 residues. Germline loops: CDR1 SEHNR, CDR2 FQNEAQ (reference sequence). Trimming stripped 5 bases from V and 0 bases from J, with 5 bases between. CDR3 amino acids: CASSAISYEQYF. The CDR3 nucleotides read TGTGCCAGCAGCGCAATCTCCTACGAGCAGTACTTC. Supplemented by reference TRBV7-9 and TRBJ2-7, the full variable domain reads DTGVSQNPRHKITKRGQNVTFRCDPISEHNRLYWYRQTLGQGPEFLTYFQNEAQLEKSRLLSDRFSAERPKGSFSTLEIQRTEQGDSAMYLCASSAISYEQYFGPGTRLTVT.

V usage is TRBV4-1 and J usage is TRBJ1-3, with D hard to call. The CDR3 is 15 residues long. V gave up 0 bases and J gave up 1 base, with 7 bases separating them. Germline V gene data show CDR1 as MGHRA and CDR2 as YSYEKL. This CDR3 reads CASSQDGRSGNTIYF. CDR3 sequence (DNA): TGCGCCAGCAGCCAAGATGGCAGGTCTGGAAACACCATATATTTT.

V usage is TRBV7-9 and J usage is TRBJ2-1, with 10 bases lining up with TRBD1. The junction had 5 bases not matched to a gene; V was cut back by 5 bases and J by 7 bases. CDR1 and CDR2 (germline): SEHNR, FQNEAQ (reference sequence). This CDR3 has 14 residues. The CDR3 bases are TGTGCCAGCAGCAGGACAGGGGGAGGGAATGAGCAGTTCTTC. Protein: CASSRTGGGNEQFF.

This chain links TRBV29-1 with TRBJ2-7, with TRBD2 matching over 7 bases. The CDR3 loop spans 13 amino acids. The V gene end was trimmed by 7 bases and the J gene end by 3 bases; junction bases not matched to a gene: 9. Per germline, CDR1 SQVTM and CDR2 ANQGSEA. The CDR3 DNA sequence: TGCAGCGCCCTAGCGGAGGGAGGCTACGAGCAGTACTTC. Encoded protein: CSALAEGGYEQYF.

The chain uses TRBV18 and TRBJ2-7; D gene unclear. Germline V gene lookup returns CDR1 KGHSH and CDR2 LQKENI. Trimming shortened V by 3 bases and J by 5 bases, and 8 bases separated the two germline ends. This CDR3 spans 12 amino acids. The chain's CDR3 is CASSPQSHEQYF. The CDR3 DNA follows: TGTGCCAGCTCACCTCAGAGTCACGAGCAGTACTTC. Together with reference TRBV18 and TRBJ2-7, the CDR3 gives the full variable domain: NAGVMQNPRHLVRRRGQEARLRCSPMKGHSHVYWYRQLPEEGLKFMVYLQKENIIDESGMPKERFSAEFPKEGPSILRIQQVVRGDSAAYFCASSPQSHEQYFGPGTRLTVT.

This clone has only a few counts. The chain recombines TRBV29-1 with TRBJ2-2; possibly TRBD1 for D (5 bases). The CDR3 is made up of 14 amino acids. V shed 3 bases and J shed 2 bases, with 10 bases lying between them. Germline assignment: CDR1 SQVTM and CDR2 ANQGSEA. In nucleotides, the CDR3 is TGCAGCGTTGACCTAAGGGGAAACACCGGGGAGCTGTTTTTT. Its protein product is CSVDLRGNTGELFF.

This clone was detected a few times. The chain has TRBV6-5 and TRBJ2-7, with TRBD2 matching 7 bases. Germline V gene lookup returns CDR1 MNHEY and CDR2 SVGAGI. The J segment lost 2 bases and the V segment lost 6 bases, leaving 4 bases of the junction unmatched. The CDR3 is made up of 13 amino acids. Written as DNA, the CDR3 is TGTGCCAGCAGCCCGACTAGCACCTACGAGCAGTACTTC. Amino acid sequence: CASSPTSTYEQYF.

This chain links TRBV4-2 with TRBJ2-3; no clear D gene. The V end was cut by 7 bases, the J end by 3 bases, with 17 bases between. The CDR3 contains 15 residues. Germline-derived CDR1 and CDR2 are LGHNA and YNFKEQ. The CDR3 is CASTPWVHETDTQYF. The DNA of the CDR3 is TGTGCCAGCACACCGTGGGTGCACGAGACAGATACGCAGTATTTT.

The rearrangement uses TRBV9 and TRBJ2-1; maybe TRBD2 (9 bases). Germline loops: CDR1 SGDLS, CDR2 YYNGEE. The length of the CDR3 is 19 residues. V dropped 1 base and J dropped 6 bases, with 26 bases sitting between them. CDR3 nucleotides: TGTGCCAGCAGCGTATCGACAGGGGCTGGGACTAGCAGGTTCAATGAGCAGTTCTTC. Amino acid sequence: CASSVSTGAGTSRFNEQFF.